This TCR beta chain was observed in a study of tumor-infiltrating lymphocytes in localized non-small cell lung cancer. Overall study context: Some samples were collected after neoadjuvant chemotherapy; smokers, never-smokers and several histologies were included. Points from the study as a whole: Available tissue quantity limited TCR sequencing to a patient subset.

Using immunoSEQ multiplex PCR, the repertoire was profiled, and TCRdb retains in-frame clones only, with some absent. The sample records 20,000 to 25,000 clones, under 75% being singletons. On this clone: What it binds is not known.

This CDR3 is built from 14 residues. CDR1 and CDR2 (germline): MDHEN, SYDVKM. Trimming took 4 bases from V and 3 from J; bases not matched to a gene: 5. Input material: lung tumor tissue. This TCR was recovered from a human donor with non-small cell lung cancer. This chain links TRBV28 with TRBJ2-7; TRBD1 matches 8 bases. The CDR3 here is CASSSGGQGYEQYF. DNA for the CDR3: TGTGCCAGCAGTTCCGGCGGACAGGGCTACGAGCAGTACTTC.